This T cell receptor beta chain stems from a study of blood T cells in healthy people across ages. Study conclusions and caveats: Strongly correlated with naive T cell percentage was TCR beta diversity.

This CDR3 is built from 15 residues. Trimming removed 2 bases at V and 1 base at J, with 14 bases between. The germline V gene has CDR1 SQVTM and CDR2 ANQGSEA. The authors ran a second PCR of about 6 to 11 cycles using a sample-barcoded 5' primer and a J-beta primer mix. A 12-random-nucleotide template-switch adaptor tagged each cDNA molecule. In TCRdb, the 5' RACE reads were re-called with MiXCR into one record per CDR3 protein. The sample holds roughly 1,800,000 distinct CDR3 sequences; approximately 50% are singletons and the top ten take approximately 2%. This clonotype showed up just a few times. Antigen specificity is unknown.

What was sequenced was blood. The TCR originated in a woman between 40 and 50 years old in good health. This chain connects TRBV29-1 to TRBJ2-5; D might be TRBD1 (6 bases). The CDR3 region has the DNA TGCAGCGTTGAAAGGAGGAACAGGGCCCAAGAGACCCAGTACTTC. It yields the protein CSVERRNRAQETQYF.